This T cell receptor (beta chain) was identified in a study of Ad26.COV2.S vaccination and SARS-CoV-2 variants. With regard to this clone: The antigen remains unidentified.

The study's findings and limits: Participants given vaccine showed non-spike TCR breadth similar to that of placebo recipients. Measures of TCR breadth and depth may have fallen short of total T cell responses.

Specified treatment: 15 to 20 received Ad26.COV2.S at low or high dose, single or two shots; 5 received placebo; per-sample allocation not given. Day 63 after the first injection of vaccine or placebo was the sampling time. Aged 18-55 years, donor was enrolled in Boston at some point between 2019 and 2021. Ad26.COV2.S expressed prefusion-stabilized spike from the original Wuhan strain. Using immunoSEQ multiplex PCR, the repertoire was profiled, and TCRdb retains in-frame clones only, with some absent. This repertoire shows hundreds of thousands of clones, roughly 91% found once; its top ten account for 5%. The CDR3 sequence is 12 residues long. The V end lost 2 bases, the J end lost 14 bases, and 15 bases lay between the germline ends. CDR1 and CDR2 from the germline V gene are LNHDA and SQIVND (reference sequence).

The source of this sequence is a person between 18 and 65 years old who received the Ad26.COV2.S COVID-19 vaccine or a placebo. V is TRBV19 and J is TRBJ1-2; D is unclear. The sequenced sample was peripheral blood, obtained in a trial of Ad26.COV2.S vaccine versus placebo. The CDR3 DNA follows: TGTGCCAGTAGTATAAGAGACGGCAGCCGGACCTTC. Its translation: CASSIRDGSRTF.